A selection of T cell receptor beta chains follows, all from one sample in a study of response to subunit inactivated influenza vaccine. TCRdb re-called the RT-PCR reads with MiXCR, one entry per CDR3 protein. The sample lists about 180,000 distinct CDR3 sequences, about 10% occurring once. Sample: non-naive T cells sorted from PBMCs, taken on the day of vaccination. Receptors originate from a man aged 50 or older who received an inactivated influenza vaccine. Both conserved end residues are part of each CDR3. D genes are given only for firm matches. Not all rows give a size; the values are once, few, many and, for expanded clones, a class.

j_call v_call clone_size d_call cdr3_length cdr3_nt cdr3_aa
TRBJ2-1 TRBV2 - TRBD2 14 TGTGCCACCCGGGGACTAGCGGGGCTCGATGAGCAGTTCTTC CATRGLAGLDEQFF
TRBJ2-1 TRBV5-1 many TRBD2 17 TGCGCCAGCAGCTTGGCCGGGAGCGGGAGCCCCTACAATGAGCAGTTCTTC CASSLAGSGSPYNEQFF
TRBJ2-3 TRBV5-1 few - 14 TGCGCCAGCAGCGCTGGACAGAACACAGATACGCAGTATTTT CASSAGQNTDTQYF
TRBJ2-3 TRBV4-2 - - 16 TGTGCCAGCAGCCAAGATGGGAGCCAGAGCACAGATACGCAGTATTTT CASSQDGSQSTDTQYF
TRBJ2-2 TRBV29-1 few - 12 TGCAGCGTTAGATTGAACACCGGGGAGCTGTTTTTT CSVRLNTGELFF
TRBJ2-5 TRBV9 many - 15 TGTGCCAGCAGCGTAGGGACAGTCGGACAAGAGACCCAGTACTTC CASSVGTVGQETQYF
TRBJ1-6 TRBV7-9 - TRBD1 14 TGTGCCAGCAGGACAGGGAACTATAATTCACCCCTCCACTTT CASRTGNYNSPLHF
TRBJ2-7 TRBV7-6 - TRBD2 16 TGTGCCAGCAGCTTAGCAGGGAGGGGAGCCTCCTACGAGCAGTACTTC CASSLAGRGASYEQYF
TRBJ2-5 TRBV20-1 few TRBD1 13 TGCAGTGCTAGGACGGCAGGGGGCGAGACCCAGTACTTC CSARTAGGETQYF
TRBJ2-1 TRBV5-1 many - 16 TGCGCCAGCAGCTTGGGCCTAGTGGTAGGCGACAATGAGCAGTTCTTC CASSLGLVVGDNEQFF
TRBJ1-6 TRBV20-1 few - 15 TGCAGTGCTACCGGGTCCCAGACCTATAATTCACCCCTCCACTTT CSATGSQTYNSPLHF
TRBJ2-2 TRBV5-1 - - 15 TGCGCCAGCAGCTTGGAAGCGGGGAACACCGGGGAGCTGTTTTTT CASSLEAGNTGELFF
TRBJ2-1 TRBV18 few - 17 TGTGCCAGCTCACCACCACAACAGGGAAGCTGGGTAGCTGAGCAGTTCTTC CASSPPQQGSWVAEQFF
TRBJ2-7 TRBV2 few TRBD2 15 TGTGCCAGCAGTGAAGTCCTAGCGGGAGACTACGAGCAGTACTTC CASSEVLAGDYEQYF
TRBJ2-7 TRBV5-1 few TRBD1 15 TGCGCCAGCAGCTTGGCCTCCGGGACAGCCTACGAGCAGTACTTC CASSLASGTAYEQYF
TRBJ2-3 TRBV27 - TRBD2 15 TGTGCCAGCAGTAGCCTCGGACTAGCAGGAGATACGCAGTATTTT CASSSLGLAGDTQYF
TRBJ1-2 TRBV7-2 few - 14 TGTGCCAGCAGCGGTCGGATCGGGGGCTATGGCTACACCTTC CASSGRIGGYGYTF
TRBJ2-1 TRBV11-2 - TRBD2 19 TGTGCCAGCAGCTCGGGCGGGACTAGCGGAAGCAGGTGGGACAATGAGCAGTTCTTC CASSSGGTSGSRWDNEQFF
TRBJ1-2 TRBV27 few TRBD1 15 TGTGCCAGCAGTTTGTCAGGGGGCTTAAACTATGGCTACACCTTC CASSLSGGLNYGYTF
TRBJ2-7 TRBV6-5 few - 15 TGTGCCAGCAGTTACTTGCGGGACTCCCTCTACGAGCAGTACTTC CASSYLRDSLYEQYF
TRBJ2-1 TRBV7-2 - - 18 TGTGCCAGCAGCTTATCGGGATTGACGGGGATTAGTGGCAATGAGCAGTTCTTC CASSLSGLTGISGNEQFF
TRBJ2-2 TRBV29-1 many - 14 TGCAGCGCCCGGACGGCCATGAACACCGGGGAGCTGTTTTTT CSARTAMNTGELFF
TRBJ2-1 TRBV7-8 few TRBD2 14 TGTGCCAGCAGCTTAGTGGGGGGGGAGTTCGAGCAGTTCTTC CASSLVGGEFEQFF
TRBJ1-5 TRBV30 many - 13 TGTGCCTGGAGTTTAGGGGGGGGACAGCCCCAGCATTTT CAWSLGGGQPQHF
TRBJ2-7 TRBV20-1 - - 11 TGCAGTGCTAGAACGGGACGCGAGCAGTACTTC CSARTGREQYF
TRBJ2-5 TRBV20-1 - TRBD1 13 TGCAGTGCTAGATCGACAGGGTTGGAGACCCAGTACTTC CSARSTGLETQYF
TRBJ2-3 TRBV20-1 medium-sized TRBD2 15 TGCAGTGCTAGTATTAGCGGGGAATTCACAGATACGCAGTATTTT CSASISGEFTDTQYF
TRBJ2-7 TRBV5-6 many - 14 TGTGCCAGCAGCGGTATTAGGGGCAACTACGAGCAGTACTTC CASSGIRGNYEQYF
TRBJ2-5 TRBV28 few - 14 TGTGCCAGCAACACCGTTGGAGGGGGCGAGACCCAGTACTTC CASNTVGGGETQYF
TRBJ1-1 TRBV25-1 - TRBD1 13 TGTGCCAGCAGGGATACAGGGGTGGCTGAAGCTTTCTTT CASRDTGVAEAFF
TRBJ2-7 TRBV6-5 few - 16 TGTGCCAGCAGTAACCCCCGGGGTGGGTTATACTACGAGCAGTACTTC CASSNPRGGLYYEQYF
TRBJ2-6 TRBV12-3/TRBV12-4 few - 12 TGTGCCAGTAACTATGGGGCCAACGTCCTGACTTTC CASNYGANVLTF